This TCR beta chain was found in a study of regulatory T cells in long-lasting Graves disease. Study-level background: Under 3 months of antithyroid drugs had been taken by newly diagnosed Graves' patients.

This clonotype was observed many times. The authors built TCR beta libraries using iRepertoire HTBI primers and Arm-PCR of CDR3 regions. TCRdb reprocessed the multiplex PCR reads via MiXCR and lists one record per CDR3 protein. The sample has 620,000 or so distinct CDR3 sequences; roughly 15% are singletons. V was pared by 3 bases and J by 9 bases, with 15 bases between. CDR1 SGHTA and CDR2 FQGNSA come from the germline V gene. There are 14 residues in the CDR3. The time point is: newly diagnosed GD, antithyroid drugs for less than 3 months. The TCR library used RNA extracted from PBMCs. Graves' disease diagnoses followed American Thyroid Association guidelines. The same sample was also studied in work on T cells in Graves' hyperthyroidism and ophthalmopathy. From that study: Among the patients, aged 18 to 65, hyperthyroidism was newly diagnosed and had lasted under 2 months. TCR CDR3 underwent first-round RT-PCR with the HTBI primer set.

The sample in question was peripheral blood mononuclear cells (PBMCs), obtained at new diagnosis, from a patient treated with antithyroid drugs. The receptor comes from a woman aged 25 to 39 with Graves disease. The chain uses TRBV7-2 and TRBJ2-1; a possible D gene is TRBD1 (6 bases). The CDR3 region is CASSFNRGWGEQFF. The CDR3 nucleotides are TGTGCCAGCAGCTTTAATAGGGGGTGGGGTGAGCAGTTCTTC.